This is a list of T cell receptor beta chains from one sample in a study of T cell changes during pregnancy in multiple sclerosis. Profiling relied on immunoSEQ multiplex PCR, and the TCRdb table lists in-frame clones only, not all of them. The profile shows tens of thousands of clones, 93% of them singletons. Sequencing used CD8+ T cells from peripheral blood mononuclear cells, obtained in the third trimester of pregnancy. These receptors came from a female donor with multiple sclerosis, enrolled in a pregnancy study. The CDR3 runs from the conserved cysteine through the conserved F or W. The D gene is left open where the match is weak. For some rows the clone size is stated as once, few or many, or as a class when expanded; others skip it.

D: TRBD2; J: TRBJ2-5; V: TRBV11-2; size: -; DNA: TGTGCCAGCAGCTCCCCAACAGCGGGAGGGCCAGAACCCCAGTACTTC; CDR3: CASSSPTAGGPEPQYF
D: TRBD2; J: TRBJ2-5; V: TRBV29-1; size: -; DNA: TGCAGCGTTGAAGCGAACGGACTAGCGGGAGAAAGGGGCCTCCGAGAGACCCAGTACTTC; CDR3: CSVEANGLAGERGLRETQYF
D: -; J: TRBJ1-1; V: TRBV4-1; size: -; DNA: TGCGCCAGCAGCCACCTTCGGGGGGGAAACACTGAAGCTTTCTTT; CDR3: CASSHLRGGNTEAFF
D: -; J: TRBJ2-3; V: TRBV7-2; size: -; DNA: TGTGCCAGCAGTTTGAGAGCGGCTAGCACAGATACGCAGTATTTT; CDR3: CASSLRAASTDTQYF
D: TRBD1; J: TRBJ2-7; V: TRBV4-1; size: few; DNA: TGCGCCAGCAGCCACCCGGGACAGGGGATCCACGAGCAGTACTTC; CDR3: CASSHPGQGIHEQYF
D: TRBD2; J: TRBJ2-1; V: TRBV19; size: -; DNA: TGTGCCAGTAGTAACCGACTAGCGGGTTCTTCCTACAATGAGCAGTTCTTC; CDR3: CASSNRLAGSSYNEQFF
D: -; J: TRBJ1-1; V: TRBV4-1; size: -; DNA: TGCGCCAGCAGCCAAGCGGGCACTGAAGCTTTCTTT; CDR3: CASSQAGTEAFF
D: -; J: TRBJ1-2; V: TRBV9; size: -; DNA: TGTGCCAGCAGCGTACCCGTCCAATACGGCGGGGGCTACACCTTC; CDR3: CASSVPVQYGGGYTF
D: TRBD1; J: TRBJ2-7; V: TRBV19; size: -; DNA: TGTGCCGCGGGACAGGGAGTAGGCGAGCAGTACTTC; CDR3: CAAGQGVGEQYF
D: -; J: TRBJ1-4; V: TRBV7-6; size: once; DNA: TGTGCCAGCAGCTTAGATGGGGGGGAGGGTGAAAAACTGTTTTTT; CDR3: CASSLDGGEGEKLFF
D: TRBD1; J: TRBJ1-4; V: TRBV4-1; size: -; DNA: TGCGCCAGCAGCCACGACAGGGTGTCTGAAAAACTGTTTTTT; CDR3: CASSHDRVSEKLFF
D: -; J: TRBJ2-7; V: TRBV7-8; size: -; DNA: TGTGCCAGCAGCTTAGGAGGTCGGGGAGAGCAGTACTTC; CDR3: CASSLGGRGEQYF
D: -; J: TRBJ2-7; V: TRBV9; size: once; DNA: TGTGCCAGCAGCGAGGGGTCAAGCGCCAGCTCCTACGAGCAGTACTTC; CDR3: CASSEGSSASSYEQYF
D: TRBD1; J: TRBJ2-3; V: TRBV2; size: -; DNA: TGTGCCAGCAATACCGGGACAGAGTTCCCAGATACGCAGTATTTT; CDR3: CASNTGTEFPDTQYF
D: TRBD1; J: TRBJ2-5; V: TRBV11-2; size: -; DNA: TGTGCCAGCAGCCGATCGGGGACAGGGGGTTGGGAGACCCAGTACTTC; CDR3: CASSRSGTGGWETQYF
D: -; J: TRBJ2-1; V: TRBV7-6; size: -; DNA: TGTGCCAGCAGCTCTCAACTTAGCGGAGACTTCTACAATGAGCAGTTCTTC; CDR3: CASSSQLSGDFYNEQFF
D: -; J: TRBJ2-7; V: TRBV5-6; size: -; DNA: TGTGCCAGCAGCTACCGTTGGGAAGGGAGAGTCTCCTACGAGCAGTACTTC; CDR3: CASSYRWEGRVSYEQYF
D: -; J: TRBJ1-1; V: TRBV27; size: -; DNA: TGTGCCACCTCCAGGGATAGGGGTACTGAAGCTTTCTTT; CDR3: CATSRDRGTEAFF
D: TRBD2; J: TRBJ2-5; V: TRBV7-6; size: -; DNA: TGTGCCAGCCGGACTAGCGGGAGTCTAGAGACCCAGTACTTC; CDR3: CASRTSGSLETQYF
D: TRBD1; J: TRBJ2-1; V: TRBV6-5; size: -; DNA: TGTGCCAGCACGCAGGGGGCCTACAATGAGCAGTTCTTC; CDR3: CASTQGAYNEQFF
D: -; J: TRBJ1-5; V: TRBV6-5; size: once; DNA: TGTGCCAGCAGCCCTGCGGGAGGGCAGCCCCAGCATTTT; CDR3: CASSPAGGQPQHF
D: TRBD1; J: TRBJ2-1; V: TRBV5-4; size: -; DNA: TGTGCCAGCAGCTGGACAGGAGGCAATGAGCAGTTCTTC; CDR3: CASSWTGGNEQFF
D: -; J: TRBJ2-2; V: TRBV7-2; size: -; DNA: TGTGCCAGCAGCGTAATCGGAGGGGTTGAGCTGTTTTTT; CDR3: CASSVIGGVELFF
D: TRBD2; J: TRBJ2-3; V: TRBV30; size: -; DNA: TGTGCCTCAACTTTACTAGCGGGAGTCACAGATACGCAGTATTTT; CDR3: CASTLLAGVTDTQYF
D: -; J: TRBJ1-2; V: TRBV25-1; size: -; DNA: TGTGCCAGCAGTGCAAACCCCCAGGGTAACGGCTACACCTTC; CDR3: CASSANPQGNGYTF
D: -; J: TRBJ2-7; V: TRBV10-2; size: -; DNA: TGCGCCAGCAGTCAGGACAGCCTGGCCTACGAGCAGTACTTC; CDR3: CASSQDSLAYEQYF
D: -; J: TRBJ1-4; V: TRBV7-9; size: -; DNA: TGTGCCAGCAGCCCACAGGGAGCTCGGAATGAAAAACTGTTTTTT; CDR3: CASSPQGARNEKLFF
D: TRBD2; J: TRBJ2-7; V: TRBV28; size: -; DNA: TGTGCCAGCAGTTTAAGCGGGGCCACCTACGAGCAGTACTTC; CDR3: CASSLSGATYEQYF
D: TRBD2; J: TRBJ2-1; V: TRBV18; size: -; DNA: TGTGCCAGCTCACCGGTTAGGCAGGGAATAGCGGGACCGTACAATGAGCAGTTCTTC; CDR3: CASSPVRQGIAGPYNEQFF
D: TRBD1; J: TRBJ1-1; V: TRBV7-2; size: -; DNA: TGTGCCAGCAGCTTGGCCGCCGGGACAGGGTCTGAAGCTTTCTTT; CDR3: CASSLAAGTGSEAFF
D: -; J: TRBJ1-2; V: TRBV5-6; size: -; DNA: TGTGCCAGCAGCCCCGGTATAGTCTATGGCTACACCTTC; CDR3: CASSPGIVYGYTF